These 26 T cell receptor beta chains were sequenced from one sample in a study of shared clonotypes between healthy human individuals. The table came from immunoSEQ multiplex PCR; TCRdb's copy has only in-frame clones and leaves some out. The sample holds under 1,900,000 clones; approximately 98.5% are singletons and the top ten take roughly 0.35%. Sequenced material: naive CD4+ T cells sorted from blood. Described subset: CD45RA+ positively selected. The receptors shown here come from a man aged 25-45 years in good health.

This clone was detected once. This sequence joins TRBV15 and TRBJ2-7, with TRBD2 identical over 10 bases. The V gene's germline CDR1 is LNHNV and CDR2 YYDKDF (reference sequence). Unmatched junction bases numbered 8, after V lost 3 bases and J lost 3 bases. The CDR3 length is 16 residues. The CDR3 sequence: CATSRGTSGTIYEQYF. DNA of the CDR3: TGTGCCACCAGCAGGGGTACTAGCGGGACAATCTACGAGCAGTACTTC.

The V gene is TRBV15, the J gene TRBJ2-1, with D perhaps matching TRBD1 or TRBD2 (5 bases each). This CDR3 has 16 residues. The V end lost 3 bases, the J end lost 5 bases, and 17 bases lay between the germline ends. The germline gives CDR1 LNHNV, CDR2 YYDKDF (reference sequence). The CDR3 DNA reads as TGTGCCACCAGCAGCCTCTCCTTGGGGGATGACAATGAGCAGTTCTTC. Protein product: CATSSLSLGDDNEQFF.

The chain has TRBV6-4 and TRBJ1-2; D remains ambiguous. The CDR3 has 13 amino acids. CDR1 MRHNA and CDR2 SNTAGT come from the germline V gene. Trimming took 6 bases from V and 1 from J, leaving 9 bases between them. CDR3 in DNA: TGTGCCAGCAGAGGGTCCCTTAACTATGGCTACACCTTC. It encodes CASRGSLNYGYTF.

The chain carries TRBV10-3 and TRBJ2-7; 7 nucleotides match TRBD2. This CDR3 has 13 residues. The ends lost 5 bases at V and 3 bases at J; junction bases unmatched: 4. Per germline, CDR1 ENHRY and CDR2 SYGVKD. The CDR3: CAISLLADYEQYF. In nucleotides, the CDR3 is TGTGCCATCAGTCTCCTAGCGGACTACGAGCAGTACTTC.

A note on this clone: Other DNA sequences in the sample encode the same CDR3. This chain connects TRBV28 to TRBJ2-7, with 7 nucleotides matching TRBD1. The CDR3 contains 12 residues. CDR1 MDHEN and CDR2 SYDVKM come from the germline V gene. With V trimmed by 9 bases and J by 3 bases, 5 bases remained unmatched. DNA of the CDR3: TGTGCCAGTAGGACAGGAGGCTACGAGCAGTACTTC. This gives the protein CASRTGGYEQYF.

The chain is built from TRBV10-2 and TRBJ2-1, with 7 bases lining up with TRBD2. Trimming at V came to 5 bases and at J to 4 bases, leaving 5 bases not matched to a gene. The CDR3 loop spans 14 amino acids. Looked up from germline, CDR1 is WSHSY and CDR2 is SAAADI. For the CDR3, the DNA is TGCGCCAGCAGTAGAACTAGCGAGTACAATGAGCAGTTCTTC. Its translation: CASSRTSEYNEQFF.

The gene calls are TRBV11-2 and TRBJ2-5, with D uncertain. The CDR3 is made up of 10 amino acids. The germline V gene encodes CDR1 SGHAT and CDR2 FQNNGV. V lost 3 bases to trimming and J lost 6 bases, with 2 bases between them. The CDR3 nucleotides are TGTGCCAGCAGCTTCCAGACCCAGTACTTC. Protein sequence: CASSFQTQYF.

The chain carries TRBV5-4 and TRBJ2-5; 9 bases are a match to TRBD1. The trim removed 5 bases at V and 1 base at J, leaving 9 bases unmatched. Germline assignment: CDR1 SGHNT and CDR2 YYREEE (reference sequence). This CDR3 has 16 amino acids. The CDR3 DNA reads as TGTGCCAGCAGAACGATGGACAGGGGCCTCCAAGAGACCCAGTACTTC. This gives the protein CASRTMDRGLQETQYF.

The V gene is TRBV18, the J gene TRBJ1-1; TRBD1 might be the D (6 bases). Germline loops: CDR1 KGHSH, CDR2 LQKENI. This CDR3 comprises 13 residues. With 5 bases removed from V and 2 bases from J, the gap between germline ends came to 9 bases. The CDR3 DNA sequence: TGTGCCAGCTCAGGACAGATAAACACTGAAGCTTTCTTT. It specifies CASSGQINTEAFF.

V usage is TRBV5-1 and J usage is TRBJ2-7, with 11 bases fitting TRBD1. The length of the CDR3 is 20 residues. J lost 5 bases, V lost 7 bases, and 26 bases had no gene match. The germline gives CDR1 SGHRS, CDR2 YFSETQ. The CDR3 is CASCLGFVGTGGSSLDEQYF. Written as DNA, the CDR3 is TGCGCCAGCTGCCTGGGGTTTGTAGGGACAGGGGGATCAAGTCTGGACGAGCAGTACTTC.

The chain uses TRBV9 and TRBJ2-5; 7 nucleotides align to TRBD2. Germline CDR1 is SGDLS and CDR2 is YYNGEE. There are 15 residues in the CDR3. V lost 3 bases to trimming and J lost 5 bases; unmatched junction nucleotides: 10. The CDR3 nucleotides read TGTGCCAGCAGCGCTGACAGAAAGGGAGGGGAGACCCAGTACTTC. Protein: CASSADRKGGETQYF.

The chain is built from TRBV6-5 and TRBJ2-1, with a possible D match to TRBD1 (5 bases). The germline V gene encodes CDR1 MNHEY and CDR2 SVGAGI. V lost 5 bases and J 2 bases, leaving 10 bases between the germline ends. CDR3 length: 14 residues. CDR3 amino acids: CASSRRVPYNEQFF. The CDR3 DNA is TGTGCCAGCAGTCGCAGGGTACCCTACAATGAGCAGTTCTTC.

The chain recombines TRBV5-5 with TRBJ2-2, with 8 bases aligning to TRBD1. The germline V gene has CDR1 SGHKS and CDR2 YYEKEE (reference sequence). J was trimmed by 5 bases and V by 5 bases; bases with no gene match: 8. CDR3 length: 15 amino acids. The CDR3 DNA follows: TGTGCCAGCAGATTGACAGGGGTTCTAACCGGGGAGCTGTTTTTT. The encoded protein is CASRLTGVLTGELFF.

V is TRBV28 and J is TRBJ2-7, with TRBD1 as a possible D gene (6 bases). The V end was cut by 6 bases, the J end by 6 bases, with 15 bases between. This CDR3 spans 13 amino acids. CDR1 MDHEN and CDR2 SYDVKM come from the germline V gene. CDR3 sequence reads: CASRMDSLSEQYF. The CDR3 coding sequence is TGTGCCAGCAGAATGGACAGCCTAAGCGAGCAGTACTTC.

CDR3 DNA sequence: TGCAGTGCTAGGAATCCGGGACTGCTGTTTTTT. This gives the protein CSARNPGLLFF. V gene TRBV20-1 combines with J gene TRBJ1-4, with a tentative D call TRBD1 (5 bases). Deletions cut 3 bases from V and 14 bases from J, with 13 bases between. In germline, CDR1 is DFQATT, CDR2 SNEGSKA (reference sequence). The CDR3 is 11 amino acids.

CDR3 protein: CSVELQGGNTEAFF. CDR3 bases: TGCAGCGTTGAACTACAGGGGGGAAACACTGAAGCTTTCTTT. The chain recombines TRBV29-1 with TRBJ1-1; 8 bases match TRBD1. CDR3 length: 14 amino acids. V trimming: 2 bases; J trimming: 2 bases; junction bases outside the gene matches: 4. Germline loops: CDR1 SQVTM, CDR2 ANQGSEA.

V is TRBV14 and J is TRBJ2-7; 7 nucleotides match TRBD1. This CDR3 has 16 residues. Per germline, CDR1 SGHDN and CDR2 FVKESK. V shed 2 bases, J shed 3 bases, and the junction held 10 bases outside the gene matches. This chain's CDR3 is CASSQLRQGFDYEQYF. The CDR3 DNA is TGTGCCAGCAGCCAATTAAGACAGGGCTTTGACTACGAGCAGTACTTC. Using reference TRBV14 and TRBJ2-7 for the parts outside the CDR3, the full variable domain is EAGVTQFPSHSVIEKGQTVTLRCDPISGHDNLYWYRRVMGKEIKFLLHFVKESKQDESGMPNNRFLAERTGGTYSTLKVQPAELEDSGVYFCASSQLRQGFDYEQYFGPGTRLTVT.

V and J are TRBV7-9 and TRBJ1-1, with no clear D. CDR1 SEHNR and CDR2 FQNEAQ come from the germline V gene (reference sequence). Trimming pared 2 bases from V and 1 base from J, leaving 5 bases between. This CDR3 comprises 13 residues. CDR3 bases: TGTGCCAGCAGCTTACCTGGGAACACTGAAGCTTTCTTT. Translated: CASSLPGNTEAFF.

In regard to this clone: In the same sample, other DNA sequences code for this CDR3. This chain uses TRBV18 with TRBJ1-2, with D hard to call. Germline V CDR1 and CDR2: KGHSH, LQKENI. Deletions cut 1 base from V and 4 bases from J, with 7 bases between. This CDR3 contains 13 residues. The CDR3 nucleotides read TGTGCCAGCTCACCACTGGGAAGCTATGGCTACACCTTC. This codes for CASSPLGSYGYTF. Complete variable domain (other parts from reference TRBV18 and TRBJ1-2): NAGVMQNPRHLVRRRGQEARLRCSPMKGHSHVYWYRQLPEEGLKFMVYLQKENIIDESGMPKERFSAEFPKEGPSILRIQQVVRGDSAAYFCASSPLGSYGYTFGSGTRLTVV.

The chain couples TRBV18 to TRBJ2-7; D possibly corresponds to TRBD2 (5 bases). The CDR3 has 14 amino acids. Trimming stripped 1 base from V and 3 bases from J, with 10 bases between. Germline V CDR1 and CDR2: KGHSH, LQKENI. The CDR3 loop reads CASSPQGGLYEQYF. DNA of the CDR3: TGTGCCAGCTCACCACAAGGAGGCCTCTACGAGCAGTACTTC.

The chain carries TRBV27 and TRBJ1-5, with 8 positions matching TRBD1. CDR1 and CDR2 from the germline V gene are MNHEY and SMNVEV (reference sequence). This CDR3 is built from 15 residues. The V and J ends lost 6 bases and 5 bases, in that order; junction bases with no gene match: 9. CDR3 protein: CASRIGTGPYQPQHF. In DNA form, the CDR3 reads TGTGCCAGCAGGATAGGGACAGGCCCCTATCAGCCCCAGCATTTT.

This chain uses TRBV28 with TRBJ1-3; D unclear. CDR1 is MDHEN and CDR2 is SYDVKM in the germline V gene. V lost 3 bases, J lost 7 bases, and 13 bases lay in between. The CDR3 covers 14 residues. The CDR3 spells CASSFRPPRNTIYF. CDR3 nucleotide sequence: TGTGCCAGCAGTTTTAGGCCGCCGCGGAACACCATATATTTT.

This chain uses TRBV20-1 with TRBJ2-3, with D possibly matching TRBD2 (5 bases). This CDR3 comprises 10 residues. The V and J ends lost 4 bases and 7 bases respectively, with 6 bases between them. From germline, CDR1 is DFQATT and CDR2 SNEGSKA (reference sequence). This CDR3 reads CSATSNTQYF. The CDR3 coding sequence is TGCAGTGCTACTAGCAATACGCAGTATTTT.

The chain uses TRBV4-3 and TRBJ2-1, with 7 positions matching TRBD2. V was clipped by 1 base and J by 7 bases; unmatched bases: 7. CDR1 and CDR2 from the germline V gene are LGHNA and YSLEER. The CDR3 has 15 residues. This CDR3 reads CASSQGSGGSNEQFF. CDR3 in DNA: TGCGCCAGCAGCCAAGGCTCTGGCGGGAGTAATGAGCAGTTCTTC.

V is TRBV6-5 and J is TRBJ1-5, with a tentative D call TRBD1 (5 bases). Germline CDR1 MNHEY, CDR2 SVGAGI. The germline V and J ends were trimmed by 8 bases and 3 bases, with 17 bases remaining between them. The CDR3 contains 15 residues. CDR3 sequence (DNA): TGTGCCAGCGGGAAAACAGGAAACTTCAATCAGCCCCAGCATTTT. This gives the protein CASGKTGNFNQPQHF.

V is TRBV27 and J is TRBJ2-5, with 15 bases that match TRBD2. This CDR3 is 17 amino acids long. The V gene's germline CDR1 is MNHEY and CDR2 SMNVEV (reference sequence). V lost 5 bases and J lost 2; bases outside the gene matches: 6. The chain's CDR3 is CASSHLGLAGGQETQYF. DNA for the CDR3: TGTGCCAGCAGTCACCTTGGACTAGCGGGAGGGCAAGAGACCCAGTACTTC.